One and the same sample provided the 16 T cell receptor beta chains below, sequenced in a study of identical twins' blood T cells. Each CDR3 protein is one row after TCRdb ran MiXCR on the 5' RACE reads. The sample lists roughly 340,000 distinct CDR3 sequences; 28% were seen once. Sequenced sample: PBMCs. The receptors derive from a woman aged 18 to 55 in good health.

CDR3 in amino acids: CASSYLGQGKNTQYF. The CDR3, as DNA: TGTGCCAGCAGTTACCTAGGACAGGGGAAGAATACGCAGTATTTT. The J gene is TRBJ2-3, the V gene TRBV27; 9 bases agree with TRBD1. The V segment lost 4 bases and the J segment 7 bases; nucleotides outside the gene matches: 9. CDR3 length equals 15 residues. Germline assignment: CDR1 MNHEY and CDR2 SMNVEV (reference sequence).

V and J are TRBV7-6 and TRBJ2-7; possible D gene TRBD2, 5 bases. Germline V gives CDR1 SGHVS, CDR2 FNYEAQ. The CDR3 has 13 amino acids. The V gene lost 2 bases and the J gene lost 2 bases, with 7 bases spanning the gap. The CDR3 loop is CASSLPGTYEQYF. The CDR3, as DNA: TGTGCCAGCAGCTTACCGGGAACCTACGAGCAGTACTTC.

This chain connects TRBV3-1 to TRBJ1-1; D is perhaps TRBD1 (6 bases). Trimming left V 3 bases short and J 10 bases short, with 12 bases between. The germline V gene has CDR1 LGHDT and CDR2 YNNKEL (reference sequence). The CDR3 totals 12 residues. The CDR3 region has the DNA TGTGCCAGCAGCCACAGGGGCTCTGTAGCTTTCTTT. Amino acids: CASSHRGSVAFF.

This clonotype was seen a few times. The V gene is TRBV2, the J gene TRBJ2-1; possible D gene TRBD2, 5 bases. V gave up 4 bases and J gave up 11 bases, with 9 bases separating them. The CDR3 is 11 residues long. Germline lookup yields CDR1 SNHLY and CDR2 FYNNEI. The CDR3: CASSASGKQFF. CDR3 DNA sequence: TGTGCCAGCAGTGCTTCCGGGAAGCAGTTCTTC.

Only a few counts were recorded for this clonotype. V and J are TRBV7-8 and TRBJ2-3; D ambiguous. CDR3 length: 14 residues. Germline CDR1 is SGHVS and CDR2 is FQNEAQ. V was clipped by 6 bases and J by 6 bases, with 16 bases between them. CDR3 DNA sequence: TGTGCCAGCAGGGAACAGAGTAAAGGGGATACGCAGTATTTT. It encodes CASREQSKGDTQYF.

The CDR3 region is CSVGSRQWVNREQFF. As DNA, the CDR3 is TGCAGCGTTGGCTCCCGACAGTGGGTGAATCGTGAGCAGTTCTTC. The rearrangement uses TRBV29-1 and TRBJ2-1; a weak D match, TRBD1 (5 bases). This CDR3 has 15 residues. Germline values: CDR1 SQVTM, CDR2 ANQGSEA. V gave up 4 bases and J gave up 9 bases, with 22 bases separating them.

This clonotype has at least ten counts. DNA for the CDR3: TGCAGTGCTAGCATCTTTGCGGTTCAGGGGGCCTATGGCTACACCTTC. Protein: CSASIFAVQGAYGYTF. This rearrangement joins TRBV20-1 to TRBJ1-2; TRBD1 matches at 8 bases. Germline CDR1 and CDR2: DFQATT and SNEGSKA (reference sequence). The J segment lost 4 bases and the V segment lost 3 bases, leaving 13 bases of the junction unmatched. CDR3 length equals 16 residues.

The chain is built from TRBV18 and TRBJ1-2, with 7 nucleotides matching TRBD1. The V segment lost 3 bases and the J segment 4 bases; nucleotides outside the gene matches: 8. Germline loops: CDR1 KGHSH, CDR2 LQKENI. CDR3 size: 15 residues. CDR3 protein: CASSPLDRATYGYTF. The DNA of the CDR3 is TGTGCCAGCTCACCGTTAGACAGGGCGACCTATGGCTACACCTTC. The variable domain in full, with the rest retrieved from reference TRBV18 and TRBJ1-2, is NAGVMQNPRHLVRRRGQEARLRCSPMKGHSHVYWYRQLPEEGLKFMVYLQKENIIDESGMPKERFSAEFPKEGPSILRIQQVVRGDSAAYFCASSPLDRATYGYTFGSGTRLTVV.

This rearrangement joins TRBV6-5 to TRBJ2-2; 12 positions agree with TRBD2. This CDR3 comprises 19 residues. CDR1 and CDR2 from the germline V gene are MNHEY and SVGAGI. V was pared by 0 bases and J by 6 bases, with 11 bases of the junction left unmatched. The CDR3 nucleotides are TGTGCCAGCAGTTACTCACTGACTAGCGGGAGAATTAGAGCCGGGGAGCTGTTTTTT. This gives the protein CASSYSLTSGRIRAGELFF.

This chain links TRBV11-1 with TRBJ1-1; TRBD1 agrees at 7 bases. Germline V gene data show CDR1 as SGHAT and CDR2 as FQDESV (reference sequence). V was clipped by 3 bases and J by 1 base; unmatched bases: 2. The CDR3 is made up of 14 amino acids. The CDR3 reads CASSFGDRNTEAFF. The CDR3 DNA reads as TGTGCCAGCAGCTTTGGGGACAGGAACACTGAAGCTTTCTTT. Full variable domain (rest looked up from reference TRBV11-1 and TRBJ1-1): EAEVAQSPRYKITEKSQAVAFWCDPISGHATLYWYRQILGQGPELLVQFQDESVVDDSQLPKDRFSAERLKGVDSTLKIQPAELGDSAMYLCASSFGDRNTEAFFGQGTRLTVV.

Of note for this clonotype: This may stem from a read error, because a much larger clone lies one nucleotide away. The V gene is TRBV20-1, the J gene TRBJ2-7, with a weak D call TRBD1 (5 bases). The CDR3 contains 13 residues. Per the germline V gene, CDR1 is DFQATT and CDR2 is SNEGSKA (reference sequence). V was cut by 8 bases and J by 1 base, with 15 bases left in between. The CDR3 coding sequence is TGCAGTTCTTCCTTGACAGCATCCTACGAGCAGTACTTC. Protein sequence: CSSSLTASYEQYF.

The chain links TRBV9 to TRBJ2-3; no definite D call. The CDR3 consists of 14 residues. Germline CDR1 and CDR2: SGDLS and YYNGEE. With 6 bases removed from V and 2 bases from J, the gap between germline ends came to 13 bases. The CDR3 DNA reads TGTGCCAGCACCCGTAGTATCTTCACAGATACGCAGTATTTT. Translated: CASTRSIFTDTQYF.

This clonotype was detected many times. The rearrangement links TRBV3-1 to TRBJ2-5; no clear D gene. This CDR3 has 11 residues. Germline-derived CDR1 and CDR2 are LGHDT and YNNKEL (reference sequence). V was clipped by 2 bases and J by 6 bases, with 4 bases between them. The CDR3 sequence is CASSQSKTQYF. Written as DNA, the CDR3 is TGTGCCAGCAGCCAATCTAAGACCCAGTACTTC.

This clonotype was observed a few times. V gene TRBV14 combines with J gene TRBJ2-1; D is possibly TRBD1 (8 bases). Germline V gene lookup returns CDR1 SGHDN and CDR2 FVKESK. V was pared by 0 bases and J by 8 bases, with 14 bases between. The CDR3 covers 15 residues. The CDR3 loop reads CASSQENRGGDEQFF. CDR3 DNA sequence: TGTGCCAGCAGCCAAGAAAACAGGGGGGGCGATGAGCAGTTCTTC. The whole variable domain, remainder taken from reference TRBV14 and TRBJ2-1, is EAGVTQFPSHSVIEKGQTVTLRCDPISGHDNLYWYRRVMGKEIKFLLHFVKESKQDESGMPNNRFLAERTGGTYSTLKVQPAELEDSGVYFCASSQENRGGDEQFFGPGTRLTVL.

This clonotype was recorded only once. The chain combines TRBV3-1 with TRBJ2-1, with 10 bases matching TRBD2. The CDR3 extends over 16 amino acids. After removal of 4 bases from V and 7 bases from J, the junction contained 10 bases not matched to a gene. Germline CDR1 and CDR2: LGHDT and YNNKEL (reference sequence). CDR3 sequence (DNA): TGTGCCAGCAGCCCCCTAGCGGGGGAGAATCGGAATGAGCAGTTCTTC. The encoded protein is CASSPLAGENRNEQFF.

This clonotype was seen a few times. This chain connects TRBV20-1 to TRBJ1-1; D is uncertain. The CDR3 length is 15 residues. V lost 4 bases and J 4 bases, leaving 19 bases between the germline ends. In germline, CDR1 is DFQATT, CDR2 SNEGSKA (reference sequence). CDR3 residues: CSATRGGQPTTEAFF. CDR3 bases: TGCAGTGCTACCCGCGGCGGCCAGCCCACCACTGAAGCTTTCTTT.